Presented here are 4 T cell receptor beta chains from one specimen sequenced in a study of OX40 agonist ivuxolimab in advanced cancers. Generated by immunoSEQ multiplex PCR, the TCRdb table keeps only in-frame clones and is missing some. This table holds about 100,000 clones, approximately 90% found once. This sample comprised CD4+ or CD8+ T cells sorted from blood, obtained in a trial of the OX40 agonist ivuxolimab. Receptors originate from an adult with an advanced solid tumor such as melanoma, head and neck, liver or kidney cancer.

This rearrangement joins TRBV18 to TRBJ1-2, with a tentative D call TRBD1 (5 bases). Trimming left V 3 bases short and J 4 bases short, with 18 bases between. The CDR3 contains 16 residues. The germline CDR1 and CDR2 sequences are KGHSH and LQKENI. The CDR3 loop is CASSPKERGTFYGYTF. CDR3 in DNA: TGTGCCAGCTCACCTAAAGAGAGGGGAACCTTCTATGGCTACACCTTC.

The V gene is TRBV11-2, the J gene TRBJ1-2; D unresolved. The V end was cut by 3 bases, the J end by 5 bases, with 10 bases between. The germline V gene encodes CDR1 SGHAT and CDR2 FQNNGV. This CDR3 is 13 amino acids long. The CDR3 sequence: CASSLGAAYGYTF. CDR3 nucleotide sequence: TGTGCCAGCAGCTTGGGCGCGGCATATGGCTACACCTTC.

CDR3 sequence: CASGSGQVGPEQYF. Here the CDR3 DNA reads TGTGCCAGCGGATCGGGGCAGGTGGGGCCCGAGCAGTACTTC. This sequence joins TRBV5-6 and TRBJ2-7; either TRBD1 or TRBD2 may supply D (5 bases each). The length of the CDR3 is 14 residues. The germline V gene encodes CDR1 SGHDT and CDR2 YYEEEE. V gave up 7 bases and J gave up 6 bases, with 20 bases separating them.

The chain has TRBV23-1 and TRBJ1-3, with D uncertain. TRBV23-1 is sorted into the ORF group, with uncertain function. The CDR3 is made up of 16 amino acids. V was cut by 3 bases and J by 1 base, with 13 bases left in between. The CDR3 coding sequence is TGCGCCAGCAGTCACCCCACTCAGAGTTCTGGAAACACCATATATTTT. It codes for CASSHPTQSSGNTIYF.